This section outlines one T cell receptor beta chain sequence together with its context. Its antigen remains undetermined. No base-level quality is on record; no much larger clone is a single base apart. For CDR1 and CDR2, the germline V gene lists SGHAT and FQNNGV. V is clipped by 6 bases and J by 5 bases, and the sequence between their germline boundaries is 10 bases long. Spanning cysteine to phenylalanine, the CDR3 consists of 13 amino acids. Of all the DNA, just the CDR3 is kept, 39 bases in frame from base 1. Healthy control blood was obtained either as purchased buffy coats or from healthy volunteers. Healthy control blood was processed by Ficoll density gradient to PBMCs and cryopreserved; patient PBMCs were collected before and after transplant. For TCRbeta CDR3 sequencing, genomic DNA was extracted from sorted cells using the QIAGEN DNeasy Blood and Tissue Kit. Through immunoSEQ, high-throughput TCRbeta CDR3 sequencing was done commercially, including PCR amplification with internal controls and bias correction. In the authors' own workflow: Unique productive TCRbeta sequences were defined by CDR3 nucleotide sequence when primers matched and otherwise by CDR3 amino acid sequence together with Vbeta and Jbeta genes. A sequence was defined as donor-reactive if the sequence was expanded at least 5-fold in CFSE-low cells compared with unstimulated cells and had a frequency of at least 0.01% in CFSE-low cells. Repertoire divergence was quantified by Jensen-Shannon divergence using the top 100 TCRbeta sequences ranked by frequency. For any sample with multiple sequencing runs, sorting error was corrected in each run separately before the runs were pooled. TCRdb stores this immuneACCESS table with in-frame sequences only. Part of the clones is absent; in the studies checked, under half of the shortfall reflects unresolved V genes, and no reason is known for the rest. The D gene and trimming were derived from the DNA, and the V and J assignments and clone size from that table. Recorded for this sample are around 2,300 clones; about 44% of them occurred a single time. The ten largest clones capture around 7% of the sample.

The sample is drawn from a study of Tregs in tolerant kidney transplant recipients (dated by TCRdb to about 2019). Looking at the study overall: Additional Treg samples were obtained from an approximately three-day mixed lymphocyte reaction with belatacept, with some samples followed by a roughly 5-day donor restimulation, before recipient CD4+CD25+CD127- cells were sorted. Antibodies distinguished recipient from donor cells when sorting primary belatacept mixed lymphocyte reaction cultures. The study applied TCRbeta sequencing to find donor-specific regulatory T cells before combined kidney and bone marrow transplantation and then followed those same cells after transplant. In 3 healthy controls, several methods of expanding Tregs specific for an allogeneic donor were compared by TCRbeta repertoire sequencing.

Study-wide findings and limitations: The study was constrained by small patient numbers, and validation of the findings is required in larger populations and under other immunosuppression protocols. Biological reproducibility was not directly addressed, though technical replication error appeared minimal. The most biologically relevant and donor-specific TCRbeta repertoire appeared to be identified by expanding Tregs with activated donor B cells.

The V and J genes are TRBV11-2 and TRBJ2-2, and TRBD1 may be the D gene, going by 5 matching bases. The sequence came from a human donor in good health. The sequencing sample was made of Tregs from blood cultured with allogeneic cells. CDR3 sequence: CASRDSLTGELFF. The DNA sequence is given as TGTGCCAGCAGAGACAGTCTAACCGGGGAGCTGTTTTTT. The entire variable domain, with the stretches around the CDR3 drawn from the reference TRBV11-2 and TRBJ2-2 proteins, is EAGVAQSPRYKIIEKRQSVAFWCNPISGHATLYWYQQILGQGPKLLIQFQNNGVVDDSQLPKDRFSAERLKGVDSTLKIQPAKLEDSAVYLCASRDSLTGELFFGEGSRLTVL.